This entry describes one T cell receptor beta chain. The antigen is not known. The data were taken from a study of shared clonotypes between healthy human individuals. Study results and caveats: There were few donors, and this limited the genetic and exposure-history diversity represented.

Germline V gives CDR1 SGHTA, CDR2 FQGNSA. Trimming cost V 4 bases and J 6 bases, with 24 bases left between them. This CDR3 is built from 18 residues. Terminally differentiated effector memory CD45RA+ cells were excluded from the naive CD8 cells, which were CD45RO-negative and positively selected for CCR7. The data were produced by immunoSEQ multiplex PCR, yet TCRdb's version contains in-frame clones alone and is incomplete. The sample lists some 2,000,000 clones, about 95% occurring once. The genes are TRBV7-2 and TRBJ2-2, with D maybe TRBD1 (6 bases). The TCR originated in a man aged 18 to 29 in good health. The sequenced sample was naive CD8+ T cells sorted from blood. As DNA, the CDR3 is TGTGCCAGCAGCTCCCCATACAGGGAAGGACGCGAGGCCGGGGAGCTGTTTTTT. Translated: CASSSPYREGREAGELFF.